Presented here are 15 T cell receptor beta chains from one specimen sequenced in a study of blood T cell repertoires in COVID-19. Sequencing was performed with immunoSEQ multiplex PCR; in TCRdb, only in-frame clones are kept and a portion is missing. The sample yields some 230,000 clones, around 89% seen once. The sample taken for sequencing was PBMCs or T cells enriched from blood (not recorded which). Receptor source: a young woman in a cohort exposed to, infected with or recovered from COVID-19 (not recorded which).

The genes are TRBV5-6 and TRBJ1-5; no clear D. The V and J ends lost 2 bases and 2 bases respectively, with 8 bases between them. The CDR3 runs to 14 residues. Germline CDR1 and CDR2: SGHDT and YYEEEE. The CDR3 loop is CASSLSIGNQPQHF. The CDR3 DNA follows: TGTGCCAGCAGCTTATCCATAGGCAATCAGCCCCAGCATTTT.

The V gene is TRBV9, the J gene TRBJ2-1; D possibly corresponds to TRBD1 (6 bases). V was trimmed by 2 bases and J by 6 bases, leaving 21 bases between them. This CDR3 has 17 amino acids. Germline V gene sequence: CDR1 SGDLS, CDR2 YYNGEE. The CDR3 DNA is TGTGCCAGCAGCGTGACTACCAACAGGGAATATGGCAATGAGCAGTTCTTC. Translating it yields CASSVTTNREYGNEQFF.

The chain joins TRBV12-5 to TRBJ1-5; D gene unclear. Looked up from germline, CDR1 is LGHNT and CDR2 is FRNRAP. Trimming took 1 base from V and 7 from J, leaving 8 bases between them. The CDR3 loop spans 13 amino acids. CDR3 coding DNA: TGTGCTAGTGGTTTGGGCCCGGGACAGCCCCAGCATTTT. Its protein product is CASGLGPGQPQHF.

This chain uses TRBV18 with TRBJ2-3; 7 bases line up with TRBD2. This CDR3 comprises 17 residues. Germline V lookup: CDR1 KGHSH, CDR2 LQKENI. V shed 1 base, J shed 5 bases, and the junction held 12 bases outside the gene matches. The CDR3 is CASSPLSAGEGQDTQYF. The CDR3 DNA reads TGTGCCAGCTCACCACTATCCGCGGGGGAGGGCCAAGATACGCAGTATTTT.

In DNA form, the CDR3 reads TGTGCCTGGAGCGCCCGGGACAGGGGAACCTACGAGCAGTACTTC. It yields the protein CAWSARDRGTYEQYF. This chain links TRBV30 with TRBJ2-7; TRBD1 agrees at 10 bases. Germline V gives CDR1 GTSNPN, CDR2 SVGIG (reference sequence). There are 15 residues in the CDR3. V lost 3 bases and J lost 2; bases outside the gene matches: 7.

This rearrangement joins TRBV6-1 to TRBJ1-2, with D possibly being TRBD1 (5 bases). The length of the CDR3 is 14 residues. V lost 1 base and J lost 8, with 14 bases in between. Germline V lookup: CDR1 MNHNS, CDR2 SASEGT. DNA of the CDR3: TGTGCCAGCAGTGAAGGTGGCGGCACAGGCGGCTACACCTTC. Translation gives CASSEGGGTGGYTF.

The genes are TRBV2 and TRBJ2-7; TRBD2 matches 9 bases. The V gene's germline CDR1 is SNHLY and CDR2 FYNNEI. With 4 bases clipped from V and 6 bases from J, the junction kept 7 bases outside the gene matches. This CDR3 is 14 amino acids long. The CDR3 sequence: CASSALAGIGEQYF. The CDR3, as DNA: TGTGCCAGCAGTGCCCTAGCGGGAATAGGCGAGCAGTACTTC. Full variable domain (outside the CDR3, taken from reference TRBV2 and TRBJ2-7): EPEVTQTPSHQVTQMGQEVILRCVPISNHLYFYWYRQILGQKVEFLVSFYNNEISEKSEIFDDQFSVERPDGSNFTLKIRSTKLEDSAMYFCASSALAGIGEQYFGPGTRLTVT.

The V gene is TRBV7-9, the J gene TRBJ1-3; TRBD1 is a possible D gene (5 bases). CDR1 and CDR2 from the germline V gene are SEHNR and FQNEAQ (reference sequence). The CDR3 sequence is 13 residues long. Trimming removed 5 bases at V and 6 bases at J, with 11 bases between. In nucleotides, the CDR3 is TGTGCCAGCAGCCGGGACTTTTTAAACACCATATATTTT. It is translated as CASSRDFLNTIYF.

The CDR3 region has the DNA TGTGCCAGCAGTTATGGGACAGCTGAAGCTTTCTTT. Residues: CASSYGTAEAFF. The rearrangement uses TRBV28 and TRBJ1-1; 7 nucleotides agree with TRBD1. V gave up 4 bases and J gave up 6 bases; unmatched junction bases: 2. This CDR3 has 12 residues. Germline V lookup: CDR1 MDHEN, CDR2 SYDVKM.

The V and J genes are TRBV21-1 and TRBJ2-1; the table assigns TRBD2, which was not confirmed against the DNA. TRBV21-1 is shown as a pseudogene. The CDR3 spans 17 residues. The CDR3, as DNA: TGTGCCAGCAGCACCCTCGGACTAGCGGGCTCCTACAATGAGCAGTTCTTC. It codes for CASSTLGLAGSYNEQFF.

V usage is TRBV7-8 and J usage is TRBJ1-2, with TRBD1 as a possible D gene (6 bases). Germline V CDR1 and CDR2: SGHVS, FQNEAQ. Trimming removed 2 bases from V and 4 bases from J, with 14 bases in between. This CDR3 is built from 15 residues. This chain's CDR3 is CASSLSSQGLYGYTF. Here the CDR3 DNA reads TGTGCCAGCAGCTTATCGTCGCAGGGGCTCTATGGCTACACCTTC.

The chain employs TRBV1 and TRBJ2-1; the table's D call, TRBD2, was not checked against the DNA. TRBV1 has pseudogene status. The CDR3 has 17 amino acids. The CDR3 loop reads CTSRMVTSGSRINEQFF. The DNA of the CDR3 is TGCACCAGCAGAATGGTGACTAGCGGATCACGCATCAATGAGCAGTTCTTC.

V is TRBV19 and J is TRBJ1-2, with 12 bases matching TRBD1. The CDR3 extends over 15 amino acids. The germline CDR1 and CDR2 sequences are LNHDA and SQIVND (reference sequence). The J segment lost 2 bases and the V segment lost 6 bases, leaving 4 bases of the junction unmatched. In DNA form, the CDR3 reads TGTGCCAGTAGGTCGGGACAGGGGGCAAACTATGGCTACACCTTC. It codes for CASRSGQGANYGYTF.

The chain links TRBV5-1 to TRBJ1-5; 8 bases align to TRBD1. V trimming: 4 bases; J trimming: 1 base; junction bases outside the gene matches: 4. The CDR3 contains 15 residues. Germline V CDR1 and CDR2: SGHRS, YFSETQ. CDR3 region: CASSPTGESNQPQHF. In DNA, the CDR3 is TGCGCCAGCAGCCCGACAGGGGAGAGCAATCAGCCCCAGCATTTT.

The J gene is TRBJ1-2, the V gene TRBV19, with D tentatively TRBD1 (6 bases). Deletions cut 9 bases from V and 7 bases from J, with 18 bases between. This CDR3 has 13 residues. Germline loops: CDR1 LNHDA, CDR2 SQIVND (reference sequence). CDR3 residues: CASHLDRSSGYTF. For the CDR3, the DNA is TGTGCCAGCCACCTGGACAGATCTAGTGGCTACACCTTC. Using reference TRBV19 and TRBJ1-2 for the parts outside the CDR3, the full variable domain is DGGITQSPKYLFRKEGQNVTLSCEQNLNHDAMYWYRQDPGQGLRLIYYSQIVNDFQKGDIAEGYSVSREKKESFPLTVTSAQKNPTAFYLCASHLDRSSGYTFGSGTRLTVV.